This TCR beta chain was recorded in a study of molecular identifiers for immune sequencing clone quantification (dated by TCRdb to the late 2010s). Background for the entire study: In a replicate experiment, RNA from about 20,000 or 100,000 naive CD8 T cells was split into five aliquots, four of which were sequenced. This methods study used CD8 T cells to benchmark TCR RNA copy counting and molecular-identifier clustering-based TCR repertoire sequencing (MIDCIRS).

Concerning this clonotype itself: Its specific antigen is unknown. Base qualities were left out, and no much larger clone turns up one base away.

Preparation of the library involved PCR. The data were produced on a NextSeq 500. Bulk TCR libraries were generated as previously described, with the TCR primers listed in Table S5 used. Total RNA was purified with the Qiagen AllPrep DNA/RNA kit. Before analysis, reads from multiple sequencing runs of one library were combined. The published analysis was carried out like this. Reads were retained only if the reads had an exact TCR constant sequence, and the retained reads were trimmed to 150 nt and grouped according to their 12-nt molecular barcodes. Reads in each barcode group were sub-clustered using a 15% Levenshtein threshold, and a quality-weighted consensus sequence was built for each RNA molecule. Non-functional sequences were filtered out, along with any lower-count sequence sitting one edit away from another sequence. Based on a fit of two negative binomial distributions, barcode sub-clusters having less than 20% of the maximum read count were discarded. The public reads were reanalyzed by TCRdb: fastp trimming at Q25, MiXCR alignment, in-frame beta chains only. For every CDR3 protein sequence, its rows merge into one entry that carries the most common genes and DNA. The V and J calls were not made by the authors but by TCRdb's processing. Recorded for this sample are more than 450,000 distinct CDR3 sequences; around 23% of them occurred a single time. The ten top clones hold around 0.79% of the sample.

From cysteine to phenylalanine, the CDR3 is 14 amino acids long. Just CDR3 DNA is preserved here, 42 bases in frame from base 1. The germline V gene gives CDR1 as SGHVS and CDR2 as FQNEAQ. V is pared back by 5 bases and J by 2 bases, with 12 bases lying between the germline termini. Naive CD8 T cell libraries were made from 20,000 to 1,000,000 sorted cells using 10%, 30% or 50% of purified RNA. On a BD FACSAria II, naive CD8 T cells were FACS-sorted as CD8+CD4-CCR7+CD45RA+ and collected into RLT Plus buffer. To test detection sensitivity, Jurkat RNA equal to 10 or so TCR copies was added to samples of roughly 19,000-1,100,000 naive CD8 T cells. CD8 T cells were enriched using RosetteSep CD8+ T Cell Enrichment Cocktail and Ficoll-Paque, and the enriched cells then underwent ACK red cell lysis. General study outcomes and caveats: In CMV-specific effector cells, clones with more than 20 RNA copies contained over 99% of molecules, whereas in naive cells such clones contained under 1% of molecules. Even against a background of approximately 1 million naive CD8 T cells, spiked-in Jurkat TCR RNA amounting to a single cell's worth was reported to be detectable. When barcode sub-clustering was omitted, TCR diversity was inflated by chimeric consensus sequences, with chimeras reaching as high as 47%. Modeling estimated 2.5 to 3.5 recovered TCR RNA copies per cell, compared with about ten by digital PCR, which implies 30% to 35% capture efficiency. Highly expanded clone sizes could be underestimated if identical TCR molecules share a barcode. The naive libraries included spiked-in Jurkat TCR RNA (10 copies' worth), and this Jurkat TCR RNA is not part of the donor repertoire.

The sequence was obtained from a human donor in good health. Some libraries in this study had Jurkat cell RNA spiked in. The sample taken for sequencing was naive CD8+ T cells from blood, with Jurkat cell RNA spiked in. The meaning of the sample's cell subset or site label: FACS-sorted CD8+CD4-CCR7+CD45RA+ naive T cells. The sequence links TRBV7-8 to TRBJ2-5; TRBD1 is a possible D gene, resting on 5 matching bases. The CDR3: CASSAPGIQETQYF. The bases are TGTGCCAGCAGCGCCCCAGGGATTCAAGAGACCCAGTACTTC.